These 18 T cell receptor beta chains came from one sample sequenced in a study of cytomegalovirus exposure and HLA in healthy donors. Clones were read by immunoSEQ multiplex PCR, and TCRdb kept only the in-frame ones, dropping some. Of 150,000 to 200,000 clones listed, 70% to 90% are singletons. Material for sequencing was PBMCs. Receptor source: a man between 25 and 39 years old in good health and CMV-seropositive.

This clone appeared once. The rearrangement uses TRBV7-9 and TRBJ2-7, with D maybe TRBD1 (6 bases). V shed 4 bases and J shed 4 bases, with 8 bases lying between them. The CDR3 consists of 12 residues. Germline V lookup: CDR1 SEHNR, CDR2 FQNEAQ (reference sequence). CDR3 sequence (DNA): TGTGCCAGCAGCTCGCAGGGGTACGAGCAGTACTTC. As protein: CASSSQGYEQYF.

This clone has only a few counts. This chain uses TRBV9 with TRBJ1-6, with TRBD1 identical over 7 bases. In germline, CDR1 is SGDLS, CDR2 YYNGEE. Trimming cost V 4 bases and J 8 bases; bases outside gene matches: 6. The CDR3 is 14 residues long. The CDR3, as DNA: TGTGCCAGCAGCCTACAGGGGTTCGATTCACCCCTCCACTTT. Protein: CASSLQGFDSPLHF.

The chain is built from TRBV9 and TRBJ1-2; D not certain. The CDR3 length is 15 residues. V lost 0 bases and J 3 bases, leaving 12 bases between the germline ends. Germline V gene sequence: CDR1 SGDLS, CDR2 YYNGEE. CDR3 residues: CASSVVEGFDYGYTF. The CDR3 coding sequence is TGTGCCAGCAGCGTAGTTGAGGGCTTTGACTATGGCTACACCTTC.

This chain joins TRBV7-2 and TRBJ1-1; no reliable D call. CDR3 length: 11 residues. Germline CDR1 and CDR2: SGHTA and FQGNSA. The germline V and J ends were trimmed by 7 bases and 0 bases, with 3 bases remaining between them. For the CDR3, the DNA is TGTGCCAGCACCTTGAACACTGAAGCTTTCTTT. It specifies CASTLNTEAFF.

Only one count was recorded for this clone. V is TRBV18 and J is TRBJ2-7, with D perhaps matching TRBD1 (5 bases). The CDR3 has 17 residues. V was pared by 6 bases and J by 4 bases, with 25 bases between. Germline V CDR1 and CDR2: KGHSH, LQKENI. The CDR3 is CASSPGPLIGASYEQYF. The CDR3 coding sequence is TGTGCCAGCTCTCCCGGACCTTTAATTGGGGCTTCATACGAGCAGTACTTC.

V and J are TRBV6-5 and TRBJ1-4; D is perhaps TRBD1 (6 bases). The CDR3 covers 13 residues. CDR1 is MNHEY and CDR2 is SVGAGI in the germline V gene. The germline V and J ends were trimmed by 6 bases and 6 bases, with 11 bases remaining between them. CDR3 protein: CASSQGRDEKLFF. Here the CDR3 DNA reads TGTGCCAGCAGCCAGGGGCGGGATGAAAAACTGTTTTTT.

This clone showed up just once. The V gene is TRBV7-6, the J gene TRBJ1-2, with 7 nucleotides matching TRBD1. Germline V lookup: CDR1 SGHVS, CDR2 FNYEAQ. CDR3 length: 12 amino acids. Trimming took 11 bases from V and 8 from J; bases not matched to a gene: 11. CDR3 amino acids: CAVGTEFLGYTF. Written as DNA, the CDR3 is TGTGCCGTAGGGACAGAATTTTTGGGCTACACCTTC.

The CDR3, as DNA: TGTGCCAGCACCCCAGTCCAGGGAAGCACAGATACGCAGTATTTT. It translates to CASTPVQGSTDTQYF. This chain uses TRBV7-6 with TRBJ2-3, with TRBD1 as a possible D gene (5 bases). Trimming took off 7 bases at V and 0 bases at J, with 14 bases between the two ends. The CDR3 length is 15 residues. CDR1 is SGHVS and CDR2 is FNYEAQ in the germline V gene.

CDR3 protein: CASSLGQGVFYEQYF. The CDR3 DNA follows: TGCGCCAGCAGCTTGGGACAGGGGGTTTTCTACGAGCAGTACTTC. The V call is TRBV5-1, the J call TRBJ2-7; TRBD1 agrees at 9 bases. CDR1 is SGHRS, CDR2 YFSETQ, per germline. The CDR3 spans 15 residues. Trimming took 0 bases from V and 3 from J; bases not matched to a gene: 4.

V and J are TRBV7-2 and TRBJ2-7; the match to TRBD1 covers 7 bases. The germline CDR1 and CDR2 sequences are SGHTA and FQGNSA. V gave up 5 bases and J gave up 2 bases; unmatched junction bases: 6. The CDR3 runs to 14 residues. CDR3 protein: CASSKEGTAYEQYF. DNA of the CDR3: TGTGCCAGCAGCAAAGAAGGGACAGCCTACGAGCAGTACTTC. The full variable domain, with the rest looked up from reference TRBV7-2 and TRBJ2-7, is GAGVSQSPSNKVTEKGKDVELRCDPISGHTALYWYRQSLGQGLEFLIYFQGNSAPDKSGLPSDRFSAERTGGSVSTLTIQRTQQEDSAVYLCASSKEGTAYEQYFGPGTRLTVT.

The V call is TRBV4-3, the J call TRBJ2-3; 8 nucleotides match TRBD2. This CDR3 comprises 18 residues. Germline V gene sequence: CDR1 LGHNA, CDR2 YSLEER. V shed 0 bases, J shed 0 bases, and the junction held 8 bases outside the gene matches. The CDR3 loop reads CASSQDLISGTSTDTQYF. CDR3 DNA sequence: TGCGCCAGCAGCCAAGATCTGATTAGCGGGACTAGCACAGATACGCAGTATTTT.

The V and J genes are TRBV7-8 and TRBJ2-3; TRBD2 might be the D (7 bases). Germline V gene sequence: CDR1 SGHVS, CDR2 FQNEAQ. The CDR3 is 16 amino acids. Trimming removed 5 bases from V and 2 bases from J, with 17 bases in between. The CDR3 sequence is CASSLVGGALTDTQYF. The CDR3 coding sequence is TGTGCCAGCAGCCTAGTGGGGGGGGCCCTCACAGATACGCAGTATTTT.

V and J are TRBV6-5 and TRBJ1-5, with D perhaps matching TRBD1 (6 bases). The CDR3 length is 13 residues. Germline values: CDR1 MNHEY, CDR2 SVGAGI. V lost 6 bases and J 5 bases, leaving 11 bases between the germline ends. CDR3 nucleotide sequence: TGTGCCAGCAGCTCTTACAGGGATCAGCCCCAGCATTTT. Translated: CASSSYRDQPQHF.

The chain links TRBV6-4 to TRBJ1-2; TRBD1 might be the D (5 bases). CDR3 length equals 15 residues. The germline CDR1 and CDR2 sequences are MRHNA and SNTAGT. The ends were cut back, 0 bases at V and 4 bases at J, with 12 bases in the middle. Written as DNA, the CDR3 is TGTGCCAGCAGTGACTCGGTAGGGGTTGGCTATGGCTACACCTTC. Protein product: CASSDSVGVGYGYTF.

This chain connects TRBV10-3 to TRBJ2-7, with 11 bases lining up with TRBD1. CDR3 size: 14 residues. Germline values: CDR1 ENHRY, CDR2 SYGVKD. V was pared by 7 bases and J by 4 bases, with 6 bases of the junction left unmatched. DNA of the CDR3: TGTGCCATCACTGAAGGACAGGGGGCTTACGAGCAGTACTTC. Translation: CAITEGQGAYEQYF.

This chain connects TRBV29-1 to TRBJ2-3, with no clear D. CDR1 and CDR2 from the germline V gene are SQVTM and ANQGSEA. This CDR3 spans 13 amino acids. V dropped 4 bases and J dropped 0 bases, with 8 bases sitting between them. The CDR3 reads CSVGRVSTDTQYF. The CDR3 coding sequence is TGCAGCGTTGGTCGGGTTAGCACAGATACGCAGTATTTT.

This clone was recorded once. The chain is built from TRBV6-5 and TRBJ2-3, with D perhaps matching TRBD1 (5 bases). The length of the CDR3 is 15 residues. Germline loops: CDR1 MNHEY, CDR2 SVGAGI. Between the trimmed V and J ends, which lost 3 bases and 4 bases, there was a span of 14 bases. The CDR3 sequence: CASSYTGQTADTQYF. The CDR3 coding sequence is TGTGCCAGCAGTTATACAGGACAAACCGCAGATACGCAGTATTTT.

This sequence joins TRBV7-9 and TRBJ2-5; 10 nucleotides line up with TRBD2. Per the germline V gene, CDR1 is SEHNR and CDR2 is FQNEAQ (reference sequence). V lost 2 bases and J lost 2; bases outside the gene matches: 11. The CDR3 is 18 residues long. CDR3 bases: TGTGCCAGCAGCTTATACAGGGTAGCGGGGGGCCAACAAGAGACCCAGTACTTC. Protein: CASSLYRVAGGQQETQYF.